The 20 T cell receptor beta chains in this list originate from one sample, sequenced in a study of blood T cell repertoires in COVID-19. This table comes from immunoSEQ multiplex PCR, and its TCRdb copy is limited to in-frame clones, with some not included. Here the sample spans approximately 270,000 clones, about 87% being singletons. Sequencing used PBMCs or T cells enriched from blood (not recorded which). The origin of the receptors is a woman aged 25 to 39 with acute COVID-19.

The V gene is TRBV19, the J gene TRBJ2-7, with TRBD2 matching 10 bases. Germline V gene sequence: CDR1 LNHDA, CDR2 SQIVND (reference sequence). The length of the CDR3 is 14 residues. V lost 5 bases and J lost 6; bases outside the gene matches: 7. CDR3 sequence (DNA): TGTGCCAGTAGTTCTCCCCTAGCGGGAGCCGAGCAGTACTTC. The encoded protein is CASSSPLAGAEQYF.

V and J are TRBV27 and TRBJ1-5, with 8 bases fitting TRBD1. The CDR3 has 17 residues. The trim removed 6 bases at V and 3 bases at J, leaving 13 bases unmatched. Germline loops: CDR1 MNHEY, CDR2 SMNVEV (reference sequence). The CDR3 nucleotides are TGTGCCAGCAGCTCTAGACAGGGGACCAGCAACAATCAGCCCCAGCATTTT. Its protein is CASSSRQGTSNNQPQHF.

The rearrangement links TRBV9 to TRBJ1-3; 8 nucleotides align to TRBD1. Germline CDR1 and CDR2: SGDLS and YYNGEE. V was clipped by 0 bases and J by 14 bases; unmatched bases: 13. CDR3 length equals 15 residues. CDR3 sequence (DNA): TGTGCCAGCAGCGTAGGGGGGCAGGGGGCCCTTTCCTTATATTTT. Protein sequence: CASSVGGQGALSLYF.

The CDR3 is CASSSWTSTDTQYF. The CDR3 DNA sequence: TGTGCCAGCAGCTCATGGACTAGTACAGATACGCAGTATTTT. The rearrangement uses TRBV5-4 and TRBJ2-3; 7 positions agree with TRBD2. With V trimmed by 3 bases and J by 3 bases, 4 bases remained unmatched. The germline CDR1 and CDR2 sequences are SGHNT and YYREEE (reference sequence). The length of the CDR3 is 14 residues.

The sample holds a few counts of this clone. The chain links TRBV11-3 to TRBJ2-2; D remains unclear. CDR1 SGHNT and CDR2 YENEEA come from the germline V gene. The CDR3 is 14 residues long. Trimming shortened V by 3 bases and J by 1 base, and 6 bases separated the two germline ends. The CDR3 here is CASSFAGNTGELFF. DNA for the CDR3: TGTGCCAGCAGCTTTGCAGGGAACACCGGGGAGCTGTTTTTT.

V is TRBV28 and J is TRBJ1-2, with D tentatively TRBD1 (5 bases). V lost 0 bases and J lost 7, with 12 bases in between. The CDR3 runs 14 residues. Germline CDR1 is MDHEN and CDR2 is SYDVKM. The DNA of the CDR3 is TGTGCCAGCAGTTTATGGGGAGGGGCGCTTGGCTACACCTTC. This encodes CASSLWGGALGYTF.

This chain uses TRBV18 with TRBJ1-2; D is undetermined. This CDR3 region has 15 residues. Germline lookup yields CDR1 KGHSH and CDR2 LQKENI. Trimming removed 2 bases at V and 6 bases at J, with 16 bases between. CDR3 residues: CASSPVREASDGYTF. The CDR3 region has the DNA TGTGCCAGCTCACCAGTAAGGGAGGCCTCGGATGGCTACACCTTC. Filled out from reference TRBV18 and TRBJ1-2, the complete variable domain reads NAGVMQNPRHLVRRRGQEARLRCSPMKGHSHVYWYRQLPEEGLKFMVYLQKENIIDESGMPKERFSAEFPKEGPSILRIQQVVRGDSAAYFCASSPVREASDGYTFGSGTRLTVV.

The gene calls are TRBV5-1 and TRBJ2-3, with a tentative D call TRBD2 (6 bases). Per germline, CDR1 SGHRS and CDR2 YFSETQ. The CDR3 loop spans 14 amino acids. The V end lost 5 bases, the J end lost 9 bases, and 19 bases lay between the germline ends. CDR3 bases: TGCGCCAGCAGGGAGGGCGGACTCGCCACAACGCAGTATTTT. Amino acid sequence: CASREGGLATTQYF. Based on the CDR3 plus reference TRBV5-1 and TRBJ2-3, the full variable domain is KAGVTQTPRYLIKTRGQQVTLSCSPISGHRSVSWYQQTPGQGLQFLFEYFSETQRNKGNFPGRFSGRQFSNSRSEMNVSTLELGDSALYLCASREGGLATTQYFGPGTRLTVL.

This chain connects TRBV9 to TRBJ1-2, with D possibly matching TRBD1 (5 bases). Germline assignment: CDR1 SGDLS and CDR2 YYNGEE. V lost 4 bases, J lost 7 bases, and 14 bases lay in between. This CDR3 is built from 13 residues. The CDR3 reads CASSPDRGGGYTF. The DNA for the CDR3 is TGTGCCAGCAGCCCCGACCGGGGGGGTGGCTACACCTTC.

J is TRBJ1-5 and V is TRBV5-1; TRBD1 agrees at 7 bases. CDR1 is SGHRS and CDR2 is YFSETQ in the germline V gene. The CDR3 runs 13 residues. With V trimmed by 4 bases and J by 7 bases, 5 bases remained unmatched. Written as DNA, the CDR3 is TGCGCCAGCAGCGTTACAGGGGACCAGCCCCAGCATTTT. Its translation: CASSVTGDQPQHF.

The chain employs TRBV29-1 and TRBJ2-1; 10 nucleotides align to TRBD2. The CDR3 sequence is 14 residues long. Germline V gene lookup returns CDR1 SQVTM and CDR2 ANQGSEA. Trimming at V came to 6 bases and at J to 4 bases, leaving 6 bases not matched to a gene. CDR3 in amino acids: CSVPPSGRYNEQFF. In DNA form, the CDR3 reads TGCAGCGTCCCTCCTAGCGGGAGATACAATGAGCAGTTCTTC.

This clone was picked up one time. CDR3 amino acids: CASSFVGATNEKLFF. The CDR3 DNA is TGTGCCAGCAGCTTCGTCGGTGCAACTAATGAAAAACTGTTTTTT. This chain connects TRBV5-4 to TRBJ1-4; D gene uncertain. The V end lost 2 bases, the J end lost 0 bases, and 8 bases lay between the germline ends. CDR1 is SGHNT and CDR2 is YYREEE in the germline V gene (reference sequence). The CDR3 has 15 residues.

About this clone: Other DNA sequences in the sample encode the same CDR3. The chain links TRBV6-5 to TRBJ2-5, with 7 bases matching TRBD1. This CDR3 contains 15 residues. J gave up 4 bases and V 0 bases, and 5 bases lay outside the gene matches. Germline V lookup: CDR1 MNHEY, CDR2 SVGAGI. Here the CDR3 reads CASSYSAGGRETQYF. CDR3 coding DNA: TGTGCCAGCAGTTACTCGGCAGGGGGTAGAGAGACCCAGTACTTC.

The CDR3 protein is CASSIGRTDQGGLYEQYF. The CDR3 DNA reads TGTGCCAGTAGTATAGGGCGGACAGATCAAGGTGGGCTCTACGAGCAGTACTTC. V usage is TRBV19 and J usage is TRBJ2-7, with D perhaps matching TRBD1 (6 bases). Germline loops: CDR1 LNHDA, CDR2 SQIVND (reference sequence). The V end lost 1 base, the J end lost 3 bases, and 22 bases lay between the germline ends. CDR3 length: 18 residues.

The CDR3 protein is CASSRPLAGGPNNEQFF. DNA of the CDR3: TGCGCCAGCAGCCGGCCCCTAGCGGGAGGGCCGAACAATGAGCAGTTCTTC. The chain recombines TRBV5-1 with TRBJ2-1, with 12 positions matching TRBD2. V lost 4 bases to trimming and J lost 5 bases; unmatched junction nucleotides: 10. Germline V lookup: CDR1 SGHRS, CDR2 YFSETQ. This CDR3 has 17 residues.

The chain links TRBV6-6 to TRBJ1-5, with 9 bases that match TRBD1. The CDR3 is 16 residues long. With V trimmed by 6 bases and J by 6 bases, 12 bases remained unmatched. Germline assignment: CDR1 MNHNY and CDR2 SVGAGI (reference sequence). CDR3 bases: TGTGCCAGCAGGGGGGTAACAGGGGGCACCAGTCAGCCCCAGCATTTT. Translation: CASRGVTGGTSQPQHF.

The rearrangement uses TRBV19 and TRBJ1-2; 7 bases are a match to TRBD1. The CDR3 contains 15 residues. Germline V CDR1 and CDR2: LNHDA, SQIVND (reference sequence). With V trimmed by 7 bases and J by 5 bases, 13 bases remained unmatched. The chain's CDR3 is CASTDQTGSWYGYTF. DNA for the CDR3: TGTGCCAGTACCGATCAGACAGGGAGTTGGTATGGCTACACCTTC.

The V gene is TRBV10-2, the J gene TRBJ2-7, with 7 bases lining up with TRBD2. The V gene end was trimmed by 3 bases and the J gene end by 7 bases; junction bases not matched to a gene: 9. CDR3 length equals 14 residues. Germline assignment: CDR1 WSHSY and CDR2 SAAADI. CDR3 sequence (DNA): TGCGCCAGCAGTGATTCGGGGGACTACGGTGAGCAGTACTTC. It encodes CASSDSGDYGEQYF.

The rearrangement uses TRBV28 and TRBJ1-2, with 7 positions matching TRBD1. The CDR3 extends over 13 amino acids. Trimming at V came to 6 bases and at J to 3 bases, leaving 4 bases not matched to a gene. The V gene's germline CDR1 is MDHEN and CDR2 SYDVKM. CDR3 loop: CASSPGQDYGYTF. In DNA form, the CDR3 reads TGTGCCAGCAGCCCCGGACAGGACTATGGCTACACCTTC.

The CDR3 protein is CASSAVGGSYEQYF. CDR3 coding DNA: TGTGCCAGCAGTGCCGTAGGAGGGTCCTACGAGCAGTACTTC. The J gene is TRBJ2-7, the V gene TRBV28; perhaps TRBD2 as D (6 bases). CDR3 length: 14 amino acids. Looked up from germline, CDR1 is MDHEN and CDR2 is SYDVKM. The germline V and J ends were trimmed by 5 bases and 1 base, with 12 bases remaining between them.